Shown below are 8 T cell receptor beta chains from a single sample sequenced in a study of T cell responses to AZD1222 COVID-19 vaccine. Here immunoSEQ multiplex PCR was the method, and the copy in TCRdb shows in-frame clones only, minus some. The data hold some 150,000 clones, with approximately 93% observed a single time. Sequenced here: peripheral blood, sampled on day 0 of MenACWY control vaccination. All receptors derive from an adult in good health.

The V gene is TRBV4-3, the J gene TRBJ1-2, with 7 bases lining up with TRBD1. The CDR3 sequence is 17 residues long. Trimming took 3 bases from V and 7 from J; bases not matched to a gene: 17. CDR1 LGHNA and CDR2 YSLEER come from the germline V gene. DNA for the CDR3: TGCGCCAGCAGCCACCCCGGGACAGCGCTAAACTCAGGTGGCTACACCTTC. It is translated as CASSHPGTALNSGGYTF.

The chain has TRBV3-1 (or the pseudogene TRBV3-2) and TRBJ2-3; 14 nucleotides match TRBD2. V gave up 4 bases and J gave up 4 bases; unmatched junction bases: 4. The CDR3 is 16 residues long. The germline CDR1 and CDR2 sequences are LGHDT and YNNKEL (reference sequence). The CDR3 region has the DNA TGTGCCAGCAGCCGACTAGCGGGAGGGTTGGCAGATACGCAGTATTTT. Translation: CASSRLAGGLADTQYF.

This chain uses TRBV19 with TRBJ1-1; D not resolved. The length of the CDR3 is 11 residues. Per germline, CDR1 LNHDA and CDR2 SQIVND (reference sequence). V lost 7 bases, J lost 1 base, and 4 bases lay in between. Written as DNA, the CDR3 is TGTGCCAGTAATCGGAACACTGAAGCTTTCTTT. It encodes CASNRNTEAFF.

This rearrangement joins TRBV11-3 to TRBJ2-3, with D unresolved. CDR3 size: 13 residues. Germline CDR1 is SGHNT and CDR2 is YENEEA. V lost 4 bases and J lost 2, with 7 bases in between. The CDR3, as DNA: TGTGCCAGCAGCTGGGGTCTCACAGATACGCAGTATTTT. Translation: CASSWGLTDTQYF.

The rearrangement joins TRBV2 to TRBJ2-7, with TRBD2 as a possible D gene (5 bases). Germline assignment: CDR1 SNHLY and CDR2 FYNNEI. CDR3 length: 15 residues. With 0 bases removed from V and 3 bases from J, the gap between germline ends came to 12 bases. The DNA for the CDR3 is TGTGCCAGCAGTGAAGCGAGCGGACGTCTCTACGAGCAGTACTTC. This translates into CASSEASGRLYEQYF.

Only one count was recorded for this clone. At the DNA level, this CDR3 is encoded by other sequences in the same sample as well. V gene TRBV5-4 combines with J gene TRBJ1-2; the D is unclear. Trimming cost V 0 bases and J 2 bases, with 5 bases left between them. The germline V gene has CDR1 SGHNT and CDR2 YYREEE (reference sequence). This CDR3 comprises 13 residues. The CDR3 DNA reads TGTGCCAGCAGCTTGGACGGGAACTATGGCTACACCTTC. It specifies CASSLDGNYGYTF.

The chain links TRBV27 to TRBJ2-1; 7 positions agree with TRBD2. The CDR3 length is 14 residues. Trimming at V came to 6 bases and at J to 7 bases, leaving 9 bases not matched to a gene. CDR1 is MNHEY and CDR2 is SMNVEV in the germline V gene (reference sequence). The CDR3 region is CASRVGAGVNEQFF. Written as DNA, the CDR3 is TGTGCCAGCAGGGTAGGGGCGGGGGTTAATGAGCAGTTCTTC.

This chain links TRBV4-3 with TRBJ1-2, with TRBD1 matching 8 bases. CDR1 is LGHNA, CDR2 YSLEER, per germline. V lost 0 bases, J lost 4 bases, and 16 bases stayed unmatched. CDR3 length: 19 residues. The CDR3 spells CASSQDLGTGGLASYGYTF. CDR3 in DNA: TGCGCCAGCAGCCAAGATCTGGGTACAGGGGGACTAGCAAGCTATGGCTACACCTTC.